This T cell receptor (beta chain) was profiled in a study of human T cells and chemical hapten exposure. MiXCR, run by TCRdb on the RACE reads, gives a single entry per CDR3 protein. The sample lists a few hundred thousand distinct CDR3 sequences, under 6.5% occurring once. This sample's time point: patch test 2, 6 weeks after DPC sensitization. Indicated treatment: therapeutic diphenylcyclopropenone sensitization with weekly scalp DPC. The CDR3 runs to 15 residues. Per the germline V gene, CDR1 is DFQATT and CDR2 is SNEGSKA (reference sequence). Trimming cost V 3 bases and J 7 bases, with 21 bases left between them.

The sequence was obtained from a woman aged 18-35 years with alopecia areata. Some clones in this sample may be carry-over from other donors' samples. The chain carries TRBV20-1 and TRBJ1-2; D unresolved. The sample in question was whole blood, obtained in connection with sensitization to the hapten diphenylcyclopropenone (DPC). This CDR3 reads CSASILGPNRSGYTF. CDR3 DNA: TGCAGTGCTAGCATCTTAGGTCCTAATAGAAGTGGCTACACCTTC.